Detailed here is one T cell receptor (beta chain). The sample is drawn from a study of blood T cell repertoires in COVID-19. Here immunoSEQ multiplex PCR was the method, and the copy in TCRdb shows in-frame clones only, minus some. The data contain more than 100,000 clones, about 90% of them singletons. Germline-derived CDR1 and CDR2 are SGHKS and YYEKEE (reference sequence). The CDR3 has 16 residues. The V and J ends lost 2 bases and 9 bases respectively, with 23 bases between them. The clonotype originates from a man in his fifties or sixties in a cohort sampled during active COVID-19. The sample taken for sequencing was peripheral blood. The J gene is TRBJ2-5, the V gene TRBV5-5, with TRBD1 as a possible D gene (6 bases). CDR3 sequence: CASSFLGTSVGRAQYF. DNA of the CDR3: TGTGCCAGCAGCTTCCTCGGGACATCGGTAGGTCGGGCCCAGTACTTC.